Listed below are T cell receptor beta chains from one sample, sequenced in a study of blood T cell repertoires in COVID-19. Libraries were prepared by immunoSEQ multiplex PCR; TCRdb keeps only in-frame clonotypes and omits some of them. Of about 130,000 clones listed, more than 80% were seen once; the top ten hold 12%. Sequencing input: peripheral blood. Receptors originate from a woman between 55 and 75 years old with acute or convalescent COVID-19. Both conserved end residues are part of each CDR3. Each record gives: D gene, clone size, J gene, V gene, CDR3 protein, CDR3 DNA. D genes are given only for firm matches. Clone size is shown for a subset of rows, as once, few, many or a class of expanded clone.

- - TRBJ1-5 TRBV5-6 CASSLAGNQPQHF TGTGCCAGCAGCTTGGCCGGGAATCAGCCCCAGCATTTT
- - TRBJ1-2 TRBV6-5 CASSPGGNYGYTF TGTGCCAGCAGCCCGGGGGGAAACTATGGCTACACCTTC
- - TRBJ1-2 TRBV30 CAWSPDSPYGYTF TGTGCCTGGAGCCCCGACAGTCCCTATGGCTACACCTTC
TRBD2 - TRBJ2-1 TRBV6-5 CASRVGGNNEQFF TGTGCCAGCAGGGTGGGGGGGAACAATGAGCAGTTCTTC
- - TRBJ2-7 TRBV20-1 CSASAPRGNYEQYF TGCAGTGCTAGTGCTCCGCGGGGAAACTACGAGCAGTACTTC
- - TRBJ1-4 TRBV5-4 CASSRAGRETNEKLFF TGTGCCAGCAGCCGAGCCGGGAGGGAAACTAATGAAAAACTGTTTTTT
- few TRBJ1-1 TRBV6-2/TRBV6-3 CASSFSRSPNTEAFF TGTGCCAGCAGTTTCTCTCGGAGCCCGAACACTGAAGCTTTCTTT
TRBD1 once TRBJ1-2 TRBV9 CASSGRQGTNYGYTF TGTGCCAGCAGCGGGAGACAGGGAACTAACTATGGCTACACCTTC
TRBD1 - TRBJ2-7 TRBV6-5 CASYPGTGAYEQYF TGTGCCAGCTACCCCGGGACAGGAGCCTACGAGCAGTACTTC
TRBD1 - TRBJ1-4 TRBV5-1 CASHTGGPNEKLFF TGCGCCAGTCATACAGGGGGACCGAATGAAAAACTGTTTTTT
- - TRBJ2-3 TRBV5-1 CASSLGSSTDTQYF TGCGCCAGCAGCTTGGGTTCGAGCACAGATACGCAGTATTTT
- - TRBJ1-1 TRBV29-1 CSVEVSLGGTEAFF TGCAGCGTTGAAGTCTCGTTGGGGGGCACTGAAGCTTTCTTT
- once TRBJ1-2 TRBV3-1/TRBV3-2 CASTPPGDSYGYTF TGTGCCAGCACTCCCCCGGGGGATTCCTATGGCTACACCTTC
- - TRBJ2-3 TRBV4-1 CASSFQAGPTDTQYF TGCGCCAGCAGCTTCCAGGCGGGGCCCACAGATACGCAGTATTTT
- - TRBJ1-5 TRBV6-5 CASSRGNQPQHF TGTGCCAGCAGTCGGGGCAATCAGCCCCAGCATTTT
- - TRBJ2-5 TRBV29-1 CSVLGGGARETQYF TGCAGCGTTTTGGGTGGGGGGGCCCGTGAGACCCAGTACTTC
- - TRBJ1-2 TRBV7-9 CASTLGNEVYTF TGTGCCAGCACCCTCGGGAACGAAGTTTACACCTTC
- few TRBJ1-5 TRBV5-8 CASSLESSNQPQHF TGTGCCAGCAGCTTGGAGAGTAGCAATCAGCCCCAGCATTTT
TRBD1 once TRBJ1-5 TRBV19 CASRRDRQPQHF TGTGCCAGTAGACGGGACAGACAGCCCCAGCATTTT
TRBD1 once TRBJ1-1 TRBV27 CASSLTGGKGQGQGEAFF TGTGCCAGCAGTTTAACGGGAGGGAAGGGACAGGGGCAGGGTGAAGCTTTCTTT
- - TRBJ1-1 TRBV3-1/TRBV3-2 CASSQGRQGNTEAFF TGTGCCAGCAGCCAAGGTCGGCAGGGGAACACTGAAGCTTTCTTT
- - TRBJ2-1 TRBV4-1 CASSQVIPLAGRDEQFF TGCGCCAGCAGCCAAGTAATTCCTCTGGCAGGCAGAGATGAGCAGTTCTTC